These T cell receptor beta chains were read from a single sample in a study of glioma-infiltrating T cells after dendritic cell vaccination. The assay was immunoSEQ multiplex PCR, and TCRdb's table has in-frame clones only and misses some. The table records 30,000 to 40,000 clones, around 80% of them present only once. The specimen was blood, collected before dendritic cell vaccination. The receptor source for this set is a human donor with glioblastoma. Both conserved end residues are part of each CDR3. A D gene is named only where the DNA matches it firmly. A row's size may be missing; if present it is once, few, many or a size class.

J,size,D,V,CDR3,DNA
TRBJ1-1,NA,NA,TRBV9,CASSVGSTKTWGAFF,TGTGCCAGCAGCGTAGGCAGTACTAAAACGTGGGGCGCTTTCTTT
TRBJ1-1,medium-sized,TRBD1,TRBV5-1,CASSLNRGRNTEAFF,TGCGCCAGCAGTTTAAACAGGGGACGGAACACTGAAGCTTTCTTT
TRBJ2-2,NA,TRBD1,TRBV6-5,CASSSPGQGLWELFF,TGTGCCAGCAGTTCTCCGGGACAGGGGCTATGGGAGCTGTTTTTT
TRBJ2-1,NA,NA,TRBV6-5,CASRRSVEQFF,TGTGCCAGCAGACGGAGCGTGGAGCAGTTCTTC
TRBJ1-4,NA,NA,TRBV4-2,CASSQEATVDEKLFF,TGTGCCAGCAGCCAAGAGGCGACAGTAGATGAAAAACTGTTTTTT
TRBJ2-7,NA,NA,TRBV4-1,CASSQDRDTEQYF,TGCGCCAGCAGCCAAGATCGAGACACCGAGCAGTACTTC
TRBJ1-1,NA,NA,TRBV2,CASSGTDWMNTEAFF,TGTGCCAGCAGTGGGACAGATTGGATGAACACTGAAGCTTTCTTT
TRBJ2-1,NA,TRBD1,TRBV2,CASSQQGTGYNEQFF,TGTGCCAGCAGTCAACAGGGGACGGGATACAATGAGCAGTTCTTC
TRBJ2-2,NA,NA,TRBV12-5,CASREPNTGELFF,TGTGCTAGTCGGGAACCGAACACCGGGGAGCTGTTTTTT
TRBJ2-2,few,NA,TRBV11-2,CASRGPGNTGELFF,TGTGCCAGCAGGGGTCCGGGTAACACCGGGGAGCTGTTTTTT
TRBJ2-5,NA,TRBD1,TRBV6-1,CASLRDRGLQETQYF,TGTGCCAGCCTCCGGGACAGGGGCCTCCAAGAGACCCAGTACTTC
TRBJ2-1,NA,NA,TRBV7-3,CASSSGISSYNEQFF,TGTGCCAGCAGCTCGGGTATAAGCTCCTACAATGAGCAGTTCTTC
TRBJ2-7,NA,NA,TRBV7-2,CASSLIATHEQYF,TGTGCCAGCAGCTTAATCGCTACCCACGAGCAGTACTTC
TRBJ2-5,few,TRBD2,TRBV7-2,CASSLGLKRSGGLIYF,TGTGCCAGCAGCTTAGGACTTAAAAGGAGCGGGGGGCTGATATACTTC
TRBJ2-5,NA,TRBD2,TRBV9,CASSPTVLAGAEETQYF,TGTGCCAGCAGCCCGACGGTTCTAGCGGGGGCGGAAGAGACCCAGTACTTC
TRBJ2-1,NA,TRBD1,TRBV7-9,CASSPSKGGQINEQFF,TGTGCCAGCAGCCCGTCAAAAGGGGGACAGATCAATGAGCAGTTCTTC
TRBJ2-7,NA,TRBD2,TRBV4-3,CASSQGLISLAGNKFSYEQYF,TGCGCCAGCAGCCAAGGCTTAATCTCCCTAGCGGGAAATAAATTCTCCTACGAGCAGTACTTC
TRBJ2-2,once,TRBD2,TRBV4-1,CASSHPGLTGLAGGRATGELFF,TGCGCCAGCAGCCACCCGGGCCTAACGGGACTAGCGGGGGGGCGGGCGACCGGGGAGCTGTTTTTT
TRBJ2-2,NA,TRBD2,TRBV7-2,CATPGLAGGANTGELFF,TGTGCCACCCCGGGACTAGCGGGGGGCGCGAACACCGGGGAGCTGTTTTTT
TRBJ2-7,NA,NA,TRBV30,CAWSVQSSYEQYF,TGTGCCTGGAGTGTACAGAGCTCCTACGAGCAGTACTTC
TRBJ1-6,NA,NA,TRBV18,CASSPMSLQRNSPLHF,TGTGCCAGCTCACCAATGAGCCTACAGCGGAATTCACCCCTCCACTTT
TRBJ2-3,NA,NA,TRBV27,CASSLYFGGGDTDTQYF,TGTGCCAGCAGTTTATATTTCGGCGGAGGGGACACAGATACGCAGTATTTT
TRBJ2-7,NA,NA,TRBV27,CASSLSSKYEQYF,TGTGCCAGCAGTTTATCCTCTAAATACGAGCAGTACTTC
TRBJ2-1,NA,TRBD2,TRBV5-6,CASSSKLAEAYQGYNEQFF,TGTGCCAGCAGCTCTAAACTAGCGGAAGCCTACCAGGGCTACAATGAGCAGTTCTTC
TRBJ2-7,few,NA,TRBV9,CASAWTAAEQYF,TGTGCCAGCGCCTGGACAGCGGCCGAGCAGTACTTC
TRBJ2-7,NA,TRBD1,TRBV7-8,CASSFHEGQGLYEQYF,TGTGCCAGCAGCTTCCATGAGGGACAGGGTTTATACGAGCAGTACTTC
TRBJ1-1,NA,TRBD1,TRBV27,CASSLKGAAFEAFF,TGTGCCAGCAGTTTAAAGGGGGCGGCATTCGAAGCTTTCTTT
TRBJ1-2,once,NA,TRBV4-1,CASSQTGTEENGYTF,TGCGCCAGCAGCCAAACAGGGACCGAGGAGAATGGCTACACCTTC
TRBJ2-5,NA,NA,TRBV30,CAWTSGQRSGETQYF,TGTGCCTGGACTTCCGGACAGCGATCGGGAGAGACCCAGTACTTC
TRBJ2-7,NA,TRBD1,TRBV27,CASSFQGVSSYEQYF,TGTGCCAGCAGTTTCCAGGGGGTGAGCTCCTACGAGCAGTACTTC
TRBJ1-2,few,TRBD1,TRBV19,CASSISQGRNLGYGYTF,TGTGCCAGTAGTATTTCACAGGGGCGAAATCTCGGCTATGGCTACACCTTC
TRBJ2-2,NA,NA,TRBV6-5,CASSYAWRGRTGELFF,TGTGCCAGCAGTTACGCGTGGCGGGGCAGGACCGGGGAGCTGTTTTTT
TRBJ1-2,NA,TRBD1,TRBV10-2,CASTGTGEGYTF,TGCGCCAGCACCGGGACAGGGGAGGGCTACACCTTC
TRBJ2-5,NA,TRBD1,TRBV30,CAWNRRTGGFAETQYF,TGTGCCTGGAACCGAAGGACAGGGGGCTTCGCAGAGACCCAGTACTTC
TRBJ1-1,NA,TRBD1,TRBV27,CASSPTGVVAFF,TGTGCCAGCAGCCCAACAGGGGTTGTAGCTTTCTTT
TRBJ2-7,NA,NA,TRBV27,CASSPGNYEQYF,TGTGCCAGCAGCCCGGGAAACTACGAGCAGTACTTC
TRBJ2-5,NA,TRBD2,TRBV5-6,CASSEPGLAVETQYF,TGTGCCAGCAGCGAGCCGGGACTAGCAGTGGAGACCCAGTACTTC
TRBJ1-1,NA,NA,TRBV6-1,CASSEIGAAFF,TGTGCCAGCAGTGAAATTGGAGCAGCTTTCTTT
TRBJ2-7,NA,TRBD1,TRBV4-2,CASSQYRGDRRLEQYF,TGTGCCAGCAGCCAATACAGGGGGGATCGGAGGCTCGAGCAGTACTTC
TRBJ1-4,once,TRBD1,TRBV7-7,CASSLAGTGVEKLFF,TGTGCTAGCAGCTTAGCTGGGACAGGGGTGGAAAAACTGTTTTTT
TRBJ2-7,NA,NA,TRBV29-1,CSVEGAGDAYEQYF,TGCAGCGTTGAGGGGGCGGGGGACGCCTACGAGCAGTACTTC
TRBJ2-7,NA,NA,TRBV29-1,CSVADRLYEQYF,TGCAGCGTTGCAGACAGGCTCTACGAGCAGTACTTC